The 9 T cell receptor beta chains in this list originate from one sample, sequenced in a study of blood T cells in healthy people across ages. For the second PCR, which ran for 7 to 11 cycles, a sample-barcoded 5' primer and a J-beta primer mix were used. TCRdb analysed the 5' RACE reads with MiXCR anew, one entry per CDR3 protein. The sample shows about 590,000 distinct CDR3 sequences, about 30% of them seen only once. Sequenced input: blood. All receptors come from a woman at least 80 years old in good health.

This clonotype appeared a few times. This sequence joins TRBV28 and TRBJ2-5; 9 positions match TRBD1. This CDR3 is built from 15 residues. The germline V gene encodes CDR1 MDHEN and CDR2 SYDVKM. V lost 6 bases and J lost 11; bases outside the gene matches: 16. The CDR3 region has the DNA TGTGCCAGCAGCTCCCCGGGACAGGGATTCATCGGGCAGTACTTC. The encoded protein is CASSSPGQGFIGQYF.

This clonotype was found many times. This chain joins TRBV7-2 and TRBJ2-7, with 8 bases that match TRBD1. Per germline, CDR1 SGHTA and CDR2 FQGNSA. The CDR3 is 13 residues long. J gave up 6 bases and V 5 bases, and 6 bases lay outside the gene matches. The CDR3 region has the DNA TGTGCCAGCAGCCCCGGGACAGGTTTCGAGCAGTACTTC. As protein: CASSPGTGFEQYF.

This clonotype was counted ten times or more. V is TRBV14 and J is TRBJ2-7; D may be TRBD1 (6 bases). Germline V gene lookup returns CDR1 SGHDN and CDR2 FVKESK. Trimming removed 0 bases at V and 2 bases at J, with 14 bases between. CDR3 length: 16 residues. The CDR3 spells CASSQDFARGAYEQYF. The DNA for the CDR3 is TGTGCCAGCAGCCAAGACTTCGCCAGGGGTGCCTACGAGCAGTACTTC.

V usage is TRBV4-2 and J usage is TRBJ1-3; 9 nucleotides agree with TRBD1. Trimming removed 3 bases from V and 8 bases from J; junction bases left unmatched: 5. The CDR3 sequence is 14 residues long. CDR1 LGHNA and CDR2 YNFKEQ come from the germline V gene. The CDR3 DNA sequence: TGTGCCAGCAGCCAGTCGGGACAGGGAGACACCATATATTTT. This translates into CASSQSGQGDTIYF.

This clonotype was recorded once. The chain joins TRBV6-1 to TRBJ1-1; D gene uncertain. V was cut by 7 bases and J by 0 bases, with 15 bases left in between. This CDR3 region has 15 residues. Germline CDR1 is MNHNS and CDR2 is SASEGT. CDR3 sequence: CASIPVTGLNTEAFF. CDR3 sequence (DNA): TGTGCCAGCATCCCTGTAACTGGGTTGAACACTGAAGCTTTCTTT.

Details on this clonotype: A much larger clone lies one base from this, so it may be a read error. The J gene is TRBJ2-1, the V gene TRBV5-6; D ambiguous. The V gene lost 2 bases and the J gene lost 13 bases, with 16 bases spanning the gap. From germline, CDR1 is SGHDT and CDR2 YYEEEE. The CDR3 loop spans 13 amino acids. The CDR3 DNA sequence: TGTGCCAGCAGCTTCGGCGTGGAAGAGACCCAGTTCTTC. Protein product: CASSFGVEETQFF.

This clonotype was counted ten times or more. The chain links TRBV18 to TRBJ2-5; TRBD1 is a possible D gene (5 bases). V was clipped by 0 bases and J by 7 bases, with 6 bases between them. In germline, CDR1 is KGHSH, CDR2 LQKENI. This CDR3 is 12 amino acids long. CDR3 sequence reads: CASSPPQGTQYF. The CDR3 bases are TGTGCCAGCTCACCACCCCAGGGGACCCAGTACTTC.

V gene TRBV29-1 combines with J gene TRBJ1-1; TRBD1 agrees at 7 bases. This CDR3 has 10 residues. The germline V gene encodes CDR1 SQVTM and CDR2 ANQGSEA. With 6 bases clipped from V and 11 bases from J, the junction kept 6 bases outside the gene matches. CDR3 sequence reads: CSVFRGTAFF. DNA of the CDR3: TGCAGCGTCTTCAGGGGGACGGCTTTCTTT.

This clonotype occurred a few times. The J gene is TRBJ2-7, the V gene TRBV9; weak D call: TRBD1 (5 bases). This CDR3 has 13 amino acids. Trimming left V 2 bases short and J 5 bases short, with 11 bases between. CDR1 SGDLS and CDR2 YYNGEE come from the germline V gene. CDR3 sequence (DNA): TGTGCCAGCAGCGTGGAAGGGGTCGACGAGCAGTACTTC. This translates into CASSVEGVDEQYF.